A single sample is the source of the 18 T cell receptor beta chains below, sequenced in a study of identical twins. Each CDR3 protein is one row after TCRdb ran MiXCR on the 5' RACE reads. The sample lists 310,000 or so distinct CDR3 sequences, less than 9% occurring once. These data were also reused for a study on yellow fever vaccine responses in identical twins.

The sequenced sample was memory (CD45RO+) T cells sorted from blood. The receptors were gathered from a woman younger than 35 in good health.

This clonotype came up many times. The rearrangement links TRBV21-1 to TRBJ2-3; the table's D call TRBD2 went unverified against the DNA. TRBV21-1 is assigned pseudogene status. The CDR3 length is 16 residues. CDR3 protein: CASSKGLAGGVDTQYF. Written as DNA, the CDR3 is TGTGCCAGCAGCAAAGGACTAGCGGGGGGGGTAGATACGCAGTATTTT.

This clonotype was found a few times. The V and J genes are TRBV12-3 or TRBV12-4 and TRBJ1-2; D is perhaps TRBD1 (6 bases). CDR3 length equals 14 residues. The V end lost 5 bases, the J end lost 8 bases, and 18 bases lay between the germline ends. In DNA form, the CDR3 reads TGTGCCAGCAGTCAGCAAGAGGGGGTAAGGGGCTACACCTTC. It is translated as CASSQQEGVRGYTF.

This clonotype was observed a few times. The junction departs from germline at one end; a sequencing error may be responsible. The chain has TRBV7-9 and TRBJ1-2; D perhaps matches TRBD1 (5 bases). The CDR3 extends over 14 amino acids. The germline gives CDR1 SEHNR, CDR2 FQNEAQ (reference sequence). In DNA form, the CDR3 reads TGTTCCAGCAGCTTAATGAGCGGGGGTTATGGCTACACCTTC. Amino acid sequence: CSSSLMSGGYGYTF.

This clonotype was seen only a few times. The chain joins TRBV11-1 to TRBJ2-4; D may match TRBD1 or TRBD2 (5 bases each). Germline V CDR1 and CDR2: SGHAT, FQDESV (reference sequence). Trimming left V 2 bases short and J 1 base short, with 24 bases between. CDR3 length: 20 amino acids. CDR3: CASSLPGAGEGAMAKNIQYF. In DNA form, the CDR3 reads TGTGCCAGCAGCTTACCCGGGGCAGGTGAAGGGGCCATGGCCAAAAACATTCAGTACTTC.

V gene TRBV6-5 combines with J gene TRBJ1-4; no clear D gene. Germline loops: CDR1 MNHEY, CDR2 SVGAGI. The V end lost 4 bases, the J end lost 3 bases, and 9 bases lay between the germline ends. The CDR3 runs to 14 residues. The CDR3 reads CASSSSRANEKLFF. CDR3 coding DNA: TGTGCCAGCAGTTCAAGTAGGGCTAATGAAAAACTGTTTTTT.

This chain uses TRBV6-1 with TRBJ2-3; no firm D call. Trimming took 8 bases from V and 7 from J, leaving 10 bases between them. Germline CDR1 reads MNHNS; CDR2 reads SASEGT. This CDR3 spans 11 amino acids. The CDR3 DNA is TGTGCCAGCCTAACAGAGAATACGCAGTATTTT. Translation gives CASLTENTQYF.

The chain uses TRBV6-1 and TRBJ1-1; D not resolved. Trimming took off 5 bases at V and 4 bases at J, with 17 bases between the two ends. The CDR3 spans 15 residues. In germline, CDR1 is MNHNS, CDR2 SASEGT. CDR3 sequence reads: CASSPRTAGGTEAFF. CDR3 sequence (DNA): TGTGCCAGCAGTCCCAGAACCGCTGGTGGCACTGAAGCTTTCTTT.

The genes are TRBV11-2 and TRBJ2-2; D not certain. The CDR3 is 14 residues long. Per the germline V gene, CDR1 is SGHAT and CDR2 is FQNNGV. V lost 5 bases to trimming and J lost 5 bases, with 12 bases between them. The CDR3 protein is CASSTYLRTGELFF. CDR3 in DNA: TGTGCCAGCAGCACCTATTTGAGGACCGGGGAGCTGTTTTTT.

The chain links TRBV21-1 to TRBJ1-2; the table calls TRBD1, which could not be checked here. TRBV21-1 is assigned pseudogene status. This CDR3 region has 15 residues. The CDR3: CATHRGVSANRGYTF. The CDR3 coding sequence is TGTGCCACCCACCGGGGGGTTTCGGCAAATAGGGGCTACACCTTC.

This clonotype has just a few counts. As DNA, the CDR3 is TGTGCCAGCAGCCGACAGGGGGATCCCACAGATACGCAGTATTTT. Translation: CASSRQGDPTDTQYF. The V gene is TRBV3-1, the J gene TRBJ2-3, with 9 bases identical to TRBD1. V was pared by 4 bases and J by 2 bases, with 4 bases of the junction left unmatched. The length of the CDR3 is 15 residues. Germline V lookup: CDR1 LGHDT, CDR2 YNNKEL (reference sequence).

This clonotype has ten or more counts. V gene TRBV12-3 or TRBV12-4 combines with J gene TRBJ2-2; no definite D call. Trimming left V 4 bases short and J 1 base short, with 4 bases between. The CDR3 runs 13 residues. CDR3 in DNA: TGTGCCAGCAGTTCACTGAACACCGGGGAGCTGTTTTTT. It encodes CASSSLNTGELFF.

This clonotype was detected only a few times. This rearrangement joins TRBV12-3 or TRBV12-4 to TRBJ2-7; D gene ambiguous. The CDR3 is 10 residues long. V shed 10 bases and J shed 8 bases, with 12 bases lying between them. DNA of the CDR3: TGTGCCACTTCGCCCGCTCAGCAGTACTTC. Translated, it gives CATSPAQQYF.

V usage is TRBV5-1 and J usage is TRBJ1-2; the match to TRBD1 covers 9 bases. CDR3 length: 14 amino acids. The J segment lost 2 bases and the V segment lost 5 bases, leaving 4 bases of the junction unmatched. CDR1 and CDR2 (germline): SGHRS, YFSETQ. The CDR3 nucleotides read TGCGCCAGCAGAATGGGACAGGGCAACTATGGCTACACCTTC. As protein: CASRMGQGNYGYTF.

In this sample, this clonotype turned up many times. The rearrangement uses TRBV9 and TRBJ2-1, with 8 positions matching TRBD1. The CDR3 runs 17 residues. Unmatched junction bases numbered 8, after V lost 3 bases and J lost 0 bases. Germline V gives CDR1 SGDLS, CDR2 YYNGEE. The CDR3 nucleotides read TGTGCCAGCAGCGCTCGACAGGGGCCAAACTCCTACAATGAGCAGTTCTTC. Translation gives CASSARQGPNSYNEQFF.

A few counts support this clonotype. V usage is TRBV4-1 and J usage is TRBJ2-6, with D possibly being TRBD2 (6 bases). Germline V gives CDR1 MGHRA, CDR2 YSYEKL. With 4 bases removed from V and 4 bases from J, the gap between germline ends came to 20 bases. This CDR3 is 18 amino acids long. CDR3 sequence (DNA): TGCGCCAGCAGCCTCGTGGCGGGATCAAACCCGGGGGCCAACGTCCTGACTTTC. Encoded protein: CASSLVAGSNPGANVLTF.

This clonotype has just a few counts. The V call is TRBV27, the J call TRBJ1-4, with a tentative D call TRBD1 (5 bases). The CDR3 length is 15 residues. CDR1 and CDR2 (germline): MNHEY, SMNVEV (reference sequence). The germline V and J ends were trimmed by 5 bases and 7 bases, with 17 bases remaining between them. The CDR3 here is CASSQDRRRGEKLFF. The CDR3 DNA reads TGTGCCAGCAGTCAAGACAGAAGACGGGGTGAAAAACTGTTTTTT.

The chain has TRBV2 and TRBJ1-3, with D perhaps TRBD1 (5 bases). The CDR3 totals 15 residues. Germline CDR1 and CDR2: SNHLY and FYNNEI. The V gene lost 6 bases and the J gene lost 0 bases, with 12 bases spanning the gap. CDR3 in DNA: TGTGCCAGCAGCCGAGGGACGGGCTCTGGAAACACCATATATTTT. This codes for CASSRGTGSGNTIYF. Filled out from reference TRBV2 and TRBJ1-3, the complete variable domain reads EPEVTQTPSHQVTQMGQEVILRCVPISNHLYFYWYRQILGQKVEFLVSFYNNEISEKSEIFDDQFSVERPDGSNFTLKIRSTKLEDSAMYFCASSRGTGSGNTIYFGEGSWLTVV.

This clonotype turned up a few times. This rearrangement joins TRBV4-1 to TRBJ2-7; 12 bases agree with TRBD1. This CDR3 has 14 amino acids. Unmatched junction bases numbered 5, after V lost 4 bases and J lost 7 bases. The germline CDR1 and CDR2 sequences are MGHRA and YSYEKL. The CDR3 DNA reads TGCGCCAGCAGCCGGGGACAGGGGGCGGGTGAGCAGTACTTC. Amino acid sequence: CASSRGQGAGEQYF.